Each of the 32 T cell receptor beta chains below was sequenced from the same sample in a study of early T cells in non-severe SARS-CoV-2 infection. TCRdb passed the 5' RACE reads through MiXCR, listing each CDR3 protein once. The sample carries some 50,000 distinct CDR3 sequences, 5.6% recorded once. The sample was whole blood. All receptors come from an adult who was a healthcare worker with PCR-confirmed SARS-CoV-2 infection or an uninfected control (not recorded which).

The table lists this clonotype with many counts. The V and J genes are TRBV19 and TRBJ2-1; D gene unclear. Between the trimmed V and J ends, which lost 5 bases and 5 bases, there was a span of 13 bases. The CDR3 extends over 14 amino acids. The germline V gene has CDR1 LNHDA and CDR2 SQIVND (reference sequence). For the CDR3, the DNA is TGTGCCAGTAGTTTATGGCGGAGAGACAATGAGCAGTTCTTC. It encodes CASSLWRRDNEQFF.

The gene calls are TRBV9 and TRBJ2-3; D is uncertain. Trimming took off 4 bases at V and 1 base at J, with 4 bases between the two ends. The CDR3 is 12 residues long. The germline CDR1 and CDR2 sequences are SGDLS and YYNGEE. The CDR3 spells CASSRRTDTQYF. For the CDR3, the DNA is TGTGCCAGCAGCAGACGCACAGATACGCAGTATTTT.

V is TRBV18 and J is TRBJ1-1; tentative D call: TRBD1 (5 bases). CDR1 is KGHSH, CDR2 LQKENI, per germline. The V end was cut by 3 bases, the J end by 0 bases, with 8 bases between. The CDR3 spans 14 residues. CDR3 sequence: CASSPNRLNTEAFF. Written as DNA, the CDR3 is TGTGCCAGCTCACCGAACAGGCTGAACACTGAAGCTTTCTTT.

This clonotype has ten or more counts. The V call is TRBV14, the J call TRBJ2-7; the D is unclear. Per the germline V gene, CDR1 is SGHDN and CDR2 is FVKESK. The V gene lost 0 bases and the J gene lost 0 bases, with 12 bases spanning the gap. This CDR3 has 16 amino acids. This CDR3 reads CASSQDVSLNSYEQYF. DNA for the CDR3: TGTGCCAGCAGCCAAGACGTCAGCCTAAACTCCTACGAGCAGTACTTC.

In this sample, this clonotype turned up many times. The chain employs TRBV20-1 and TRBJ1-5; no reliable D call. The CDR3 runs 15 residues. V was trimmed by 0 bases and J by 5 bases, leaving 14 bases between them. CDR1 DFQATT and CDR2 SNEGSKA come from the germline V gene (reference sequence). CDR3 bases: TGCAGTGCTAGAGATACGGGCCAGAGACATCAGCCCCAGCATTTT. This encodes CSARDTGQRHQPQHF.

The table lists this clonotype with a few counts. The chain employs TRBV27 and TRBJ1-5; D remains unclear. The germline V gene has CDR1 MNHEY and CDR2 SMNVEV (reference sequence). V lost 4 bases to trimming and J lost 0 bases, with 10 bases between them. This CDR3 has 15 amino acids. CDR3 sequence reads: CASSSARYSNQPQHF. The CDR3 DNA sequence: TGTGCCAGCAGTTCGGCCAGATATAGCAATCAGCCCCAGCATTTT.

V usage is TRBV5-1 and J usage is TRBJ2-1, with 9 bases aligning to TRBD2. Germline-derived CDR1 and CDR2 are SGHRS and YFSETQ. CDR3 size: 16 residues. The trim removed 0 bases at V and 4 bases at J, leaving 5 bases unmatched. The CDR3 DNA is TGCGCCAGCAGCTTGGGACTAGCGGAAAATTACAATGAGCAGTTCTTC. This gives the protein CASSLGLAENYNEQFF.

This clonotype was seen repeatedly, ten times or more. The junction does not match germline at one end; this may be a read error. The V and J genes are TRBV11-1 and TRBJ2-1; 9 bases fit TRBD2. This CDR3 region has 16 residues. Germline lookup yields CDR1 SGHAT and CDR2 FQDESV (reference sequence). The CDR3 sequence: CASSVAGTSPYNEQFF. Here the CDR3 DNA reads TGTGCCAGCAGCGTAGCCGGGACTAGCCCCTACAATGAGCAGTTCTTC.

This clonotype was observed at least ten times. The genes are TRBV20-1 and TRBJ2-3; D may be TRBD2 (6 bases). Germline values: CDR1 DFQATT, CDR2 SNEGSKA (reference sequence). The CDR3 length is 14 residues. V was shortened by 6 bases and J by 1 base, with 14 bases between the two germline ends. The CDR3 DNA reads TGCAGTGCCCGGGCTCGCGGGGGCACAGATACGCAGTATTTT. Translating gives CSARARGGTDTQYF.

The sample holds many counts of this clonotype. The rearrangement uses TRBV7-8 and TRBJ2-1; TRBD2 might be the D (6 bases). The germline CDR1 and CDR2 sequences are SGHVS and FQNEAQ. Trimming shortened V by 2 bases and J by 4 bases, and 30 bases separated the two germline ends. This CDR3 has 21 amino acids. This chain's CDR3 is CASSLLAPVTRPLEAYNEQFF. The CDR3 nucleotides read TGTGCCAGCAGCTTACTGGCCCCCGTGACTAGGCCCCTTGAAGCGTACAATGAGCAGTTCTTC. The entire variable domain, with the rest obtained from reference TRBV7-8 and TRBJ2-1, is as follows: GAGVSQSPRYKVAKRGQDVALRCDPISGHVSLFWYQQALGQGPEFLTYFQNEAQLDKSGLPSDRFFAERPEGSVSTLKIQRTQQEDSAVYLCASSLLAPVTRPLEAYNEQFFGPGTRLTVL.

This clonotype was observed many times. The chain recombines TRBV12-3 or TRBV12-4 with TRBJ1-4; D possibly corresponds to TRBD1 (5 bases). The CDR3 spans 15 residues. V was cut by 5 bases and J by 5 bases, with 15 bases left in between. CDR3 residues: CASSPGGVTNEKLFF. The CDR3 DNA reads TGTGCCAGCAGTCCCGGGGGAGTTACCAATGAAAAACTGTTTTTT.

The rearrangement links TRBV6-2 or TRBV6-3 to TRBJ2-1; 12 bases fit TRBD2. CDR1 is MNHEY and CDR2 is SVGEGT in the germline V gene. The CDR3 runs 15 residues. With 2 bases clipped from V and 10 bases from J, the junction kept 6 bases outside the gene matches. CDR3 sequence (DNA): TGTGCCAGCAGTTACGGACTAGCGGGGACGGGAGAGCAGTTCTTC. This codes for CASSYGLAGTGEQFF.

This clonotype was recorded many times. This chain links TRBV6-2 or TRBV6-3 with TRBJ1-1; 9 bases align to TRBD1. The ends lost 5 bases at V and 5 bases at J; junction bases unmatched: 6. The CDR3 totals 14 residues. Germline loops: CDR1 MNHEY, CDR2 SVGEGT. DNA for the CDR3: TGTGCCAGCAGTCCGACAGGGGGGAGGACTGAAGCTTTCTTT. Residues: CASSPTGGRTEAFF.

CDR3 bases: TGTGCCAGCAGCCCGGCAGGCGGGTACCAAGCTTTCTTT. Protein: CASSPAGGYQAFF. The rearrangement joins TRBV5-4 to TRBJ1-1, with D uncertain. V was pared by 4 bases and J by 9 bases, with 16 bases between. Germline loops: CDR1 SGHNT, CDR2 YYREEE (reference sequence). CDR3 length equals 13 residues.

Many counts were recorded for this clonotype. The V and J genes are TRBV12-3 or TRBV12-4 and TRBJ2-2; D possibly uses TRBD1 or TRBD2 (6 bases each). The CDR3 loop spans 15 amino acids. V was shortened by 6 bases and J by 5 bases, with 16 bases between the two germline ends. DNA for the CDR3: TGTGCCAGCAGCCGGGGGCCCGCGAGGACCGGGGAGCTGTTTTTT. Translated: CASSRGPARTGELFF.

Worth noting for this clonotype: A much more abundant neighbour one base away suggests this may be a read error. This chain connects TRBV11-2 to TRBJ1-6; D uncertain. The CDR3 is made up of 12 amino acids. From germline, CDR1 is SGHAT and CDR2 FQNNGV. CDR3 in DNA: TGTACCAGCAGCTTACACAGTTCACCCCTCCACTTT. This gives the protein CTSSLHSSPLHF.

This clonotype was seen at least ten times. The rearrangement uses TRBV7-3 and TRBJ1-1; weak D call: TRBD1 (5 bases). This CDR3 has 15 residues. The germline gives CDR1 SGHTA, CDR2 FQGTGA. Trimming removed 5 bases from V and 4 bases from J, with 17 bases in between. The CDR3 region has the DNA TGTGCCAGCAGCCCAAGTGGGGGGACGGGCACTGAAGCTTTCTTT. It is translated as CASSPSGGTGTEAFF.

Many counts were recorded for this clonotype. This chain joins TRBV12-3 or TRBV12-4 and TRBJ2-7; 7 bases align to TRBD2. The trim removed 5 bases at V and 2 bases at J, leaving 12 bases unmatched. The CDR3 is made up of 16 amino acids. This CDR3 reads CASSPPRRGSTYEQYF. DNA of the CDR3: TGTGCCAGCAGTCCTCCCCGGCGGGGGAGCACCTACGAGCAGTACTTC.

This clonotype was seen a few times. Being one base from a much bigger clone, this may be a read error. The chain uses TRBV29-1 and TRBJ2-1; TRBD2 agrees at 12 bases. This CDR3 has 16 amino acids. The germline CDR1 and CDR2 sequences are SQVTM and ANQGSEA. V trimming: 4 bases; J trimming: 9 bases; junction bases outside the gene matches: 13. This CDR3 is CSVGTSGASLGREQFF. CDR3 coding DNA: TGCAGCGTTGGGACTAGCGGGGCTTCACTAGGTCGTGAGCAGTTCTTC.

The CDR3 nucleotides read TGCAGTGCTAGAGATGCAGGGGGGGCTAATGAAAAACTGTTTTTT. Encoded protein: CSARDAGGANEKLFF. The chain employs TRBV20-1 and TRBJ1-4; TRBD1 aligns across 7 bases. Trimming at V came to 0 bases and at J to 3 bases, leaving 4 bases not matched to a gene. This CDR3 comprises 15 residues. Germline V gene lookup returns CDR1 DFQATT and CDR2 SNEGSKA (reference sequence).

This clonotype was seen ten or more times. The J gene is TRBJ1-1, the V gene TRBV9, with TRBD1 as a possible D gene (6 bases). V was clipped by 0 bases and J by 5 bases, with 8 bases between them. There are 13 residues in the CDR3. Germline V lookup: CDR1 SGDLS, CDR2 YYNGEE. CDR3 region: CASSVGQGTEAFF. CDR3 DNA sequence: TGTGCCAGCAGCGTAGGGCAGGGGACTGAAGCTTTCTTT.

This chain uses TRBV5-1 with TRBJ1-1; 9 bases are shared with TRBD1. The CDR3 covers 18 residues. J was trimmed by 1 base and V by 4 bases; bases with no gene match: 14. Germline V lookup: CDR1 SGHRS, CDR2 YFSETQ. Here the CDR3 DNA reads TGCGCCAGCAGCGTCCCCGAGAACAGGGGGCAGCGGAACACTGAAGCTTTCTTT. This translates into CASSVPENRGQRNTEAFF.

This clonotype was detected many times. This chain joins TRBV29-1 and TRBJ1-5, with D unresolved. The germline V and J ends were trimmed by 7 bases and 1 base, with 11 bases remaining between them. The CDR3 consists of 13 residues. CDR1 is SQVTM and CDR2 is ANQGSEA in the germline V gene. CDR3 protein: CSATTGSNQPQHF. The CDR3 DNA reads as TGCAGCGCTACCACGGGGAGCAATCAGCCCCAGCATTTT.

This clonotype was recorded at least ten times. Because the CDR3 is missing its conserved closing phenylalanine or tryptophan, this is likely a read error. It is unclear where the CDR3 begins or ends on the DNA, so no DNA is shown, and the CDR3 is as TCRdb lists it. The V call is TRBV5-4, the J call TRBJ2-7; TRBD1, the D gene given by the table, was not confirmed from the DNA. The germline CDR1 and CDR2 sequences are SGHNT and YYREEE (reference sequence). Both ends counted, the CDR3 spans 10 residues. The CDR3 spells CASSPLGPGM.

This clonotype was seen ten or more times. The V gene is TRBV4-3, the J gene TRBJ1-3, with TRBD1 identical over 8 bases. The germline CDR1 and CDR2 sequences are LGHNA and YSLEER. The CDR3 runs to 15 residues. J was trimmed by 1 base and V by 2 bases; bases with no gene match: 1. CDR3 amino acids: CASSQRQGSGNTIYF. CDR3 nucleotide sequence: TGCGCCAGCAGCCAAAGACAGGGGTCTGGAAACACCATATATTTT.

At least ten counts were recorded for this clonotype. V gene TRBV6-1 combines with J gene TRBJ2-1, with 9 positions matching TRBD1. This CDR3 is 16 amino acids long. V lost 6 bases and J lost 4; bases outside the gene matches: 10. Germline-derived CDR1 and CDR2 are MNHNS and SASEGT. CDR3 nucleotide sequence: TGTGCCAGCAGGACACAGGGGGCGGTAGGTTACAATGAGCAGTTCTTC. This codes for CASRTQGAVGYNEQFF.

The J gene is TRBJ1-2, the V gene TRBV7-6; 10 bases are shared with TRBD1. The CDR3 runs to 13 residues. The J segment lost 7 bases and the V segment lost 5 bases, leaving 4 bases of the junction unmatched. Germline CDR1 is SGHVS and CDR2 is FNYEAQ. CDR3 region: CASSAGQGSGYTF. CDR3 bases: TGTGCCAGCAGCGCGGGACAGGGGAGTGGCTACACCTTC.

This clonotype was seen repeatedly, ten times or more. The chain combines TRBV2 with TRBJ2-2; 11 bases fit TRBD1. CDR3 length: 16 amino acids. CDR1 is SNHLY, CDR2 FYNNEI, per germline. V trimming: 6 bases; J trimming: 6 bases; junction bases outside the gene matches: 9. The CDR3 bases are TGTGCCAGCAGGTGGACAGGGGGCTTGTCGGCCGGGGAGCTGTTTTTT. Translated, it gives CASRWTGGLSAGELFF.

Details on this clonotype: The junction does not match germline at one end; this may be a read error. The gene calls are TRBV6-6 and TRBJ2-5; D is unresolved. The CDR3 has 18 amino acids. Germline CDR1 and CDR2: MNHNY and SVGAGI (reference sequence). CDR3 region: CASSYFGPSARNQETQYF. The CDR3 DNA reads TGTGCCAGCAGCTACTTCGGACCCTCCGCCCGTAACCAAGAGACCCAGTACTTC.

This clonotype showed up many times. The V call is TRBV5-1, the J call TRBJ1-1, with a tentative D call TRBD1 (5 bases). The germline CDR1 and CDR2 sequences are SGHRS and YFSETQ. V was pared by 4 bases and J by 2 bases, with 12 bases between. CDR3 size: 14 residues. CDR3 residues: CASSGGGRNTEAFF. In DNA, the CDR3 is TGCGCCAGCAGCGGGGGTGGCAGAAACACTGAAGCTTTCTTT.

This clonotype was seen a few times. J is TRBJ2-7 and V is TRBV20-1; weak D call: TRBD1 (6 bases). Trimming removed 1 base from V and 0 bases from J, with 10 bases in between. The CDR3 is made up of 14 amino acids. Germline V gene lookup returns CDR1 DFQATT and CDR2 SNEGSKA (reference sequence). DNA for the CDR3: TGCAGTGCTAGAGGGACAGCGATCTCCTACGAGCAGTACTTC. The encoded protein is CSARGTAISYEQYF.

This clonotype was seen many times. The J gene is TRBJ2-1, the V gene TRBV29-1; D is uncertain. The V gene's germline CDR1 is SQVTM and CDR2 ANQGSEA. The CDR3 consists of 11 residues. Trimming shortened V by 3 bases and J by 7 bases, and 7 bases separated the two germline ends. The CDR3 DNA reads TGCAGCGTTGAGGCTTTGAATGAGCAGTTCTTC. Translating gives CSVEALNEQFF.